The present entry profiles one T cell receptor beta chain with its context. As yet, its antigen is unknown. The data derive from a study of cytomegalovirus exposure and HLA in healthy donors. The overall study: Of more than 350 genotyped donors, 65% to 85% clustered with self-reported Caucasian donors. Study-wide points: What a later analysis showed was that several of the most significant clusters appeared linked to common viral pathogens.

CDR3 length: 16 amino acids. The V and J ends lost 5 bases and 0 bases respectively, with 13 bases between them. Per germline, CDR1 SGHTA and CDR2 FQGTGA. Primers for the PCR totalled 60 Vbeta and 13 Jbeta. Authors' analysis steps: It was a later analysis that counted approximately 81 million unique TCR beta chains, of which approximately 11 million were shared. Sequencing used immunoSEQ multiplex PCR; TCRdb keeps in-frame clones, though not all of them. V, J and clone size were drawn from that table, and D and trimming were deduced from the DNA. Seen here are approximately 100,000 clones, under 85% observed once, and the top ten hold approximately 4%.

Sequenced sample: PBMCs. The TCR originated in a woman in her thirties or forties in good health and CMV-seropositive. The rearrangement joins TRBV7-3 to TRBJ2-2, with D tentatively TRBD2 (6 bases). The CDR3 loop reads CASSPPGGPNTGELFF. The CDR3 nucleotides read TGTGCCAGCAGCCCTCCCGGGGGACCGAACACCGGGGAGCTGTTTTTT.